This T cell receptor (beta chain) was sequenced in a study of regulatory T cells in long-lasting Graves disease. Study-level results: The number of shared public clonotypes was higher in persistent patients (approximately 2,500) than new patients (roughly 970).

Time point: newly diagnosed GD, antithyroid drugs for less than 3 months. Extracted RNA from PBMCs served as the source of the TCR library. At least ten counts were recorded for this clonotype. As yet, its antigen is unknown. CDR3-region Arm-PCR and iRepertoire HTBI primers produced the TCR beta libraries. Each CDR3 protein gets one entry after TCRdb re-called the multiplex PCR reads with MiXCR. The table includes about 210,000 distinct CDR3 sequences, around a fifth detected once. The V and J ends lost 1 base and 9 bases respectively, with 14 bases between them. The CDR3 has 14 amino acids. In germline, CDR1 is SNHLY, CDR2 FYNNEI. This same sample was also part of a study on T cells in Graves' hyperthyroidism and ophthalmopathy.

Sequencing used peripheral blood mononuclear cells (PBMCs), obtained at new diagnosis, from a patient treated with antithyroid drugs. The gene calls are TRBV2 and TRBJ2-3, with D maybe TRBD1 (6 bases). The receptor comes from a woman aged 25-40 years with Graves disease. The CDR3 DNA sequence: TGTGCCAGCAGTGAAGGTCTAGCCACAGGGACGCAGTATTTT. Residues: CASSEGLATGTQYF.